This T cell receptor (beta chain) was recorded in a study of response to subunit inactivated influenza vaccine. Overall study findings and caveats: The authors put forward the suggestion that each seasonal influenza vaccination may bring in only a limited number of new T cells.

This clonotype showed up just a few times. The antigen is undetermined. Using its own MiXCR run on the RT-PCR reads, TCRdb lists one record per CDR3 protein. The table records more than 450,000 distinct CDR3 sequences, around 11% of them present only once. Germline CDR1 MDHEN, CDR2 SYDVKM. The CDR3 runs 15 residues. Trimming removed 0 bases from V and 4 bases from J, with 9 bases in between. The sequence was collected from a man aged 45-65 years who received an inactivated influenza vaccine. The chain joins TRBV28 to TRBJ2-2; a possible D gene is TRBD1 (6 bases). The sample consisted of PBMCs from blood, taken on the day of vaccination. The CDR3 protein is CASSLWTGGTGELFF. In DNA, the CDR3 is TGTGCCAGCAGTTTATGGACAGGAGGCACCGGGGAGCTGTTTTTT.